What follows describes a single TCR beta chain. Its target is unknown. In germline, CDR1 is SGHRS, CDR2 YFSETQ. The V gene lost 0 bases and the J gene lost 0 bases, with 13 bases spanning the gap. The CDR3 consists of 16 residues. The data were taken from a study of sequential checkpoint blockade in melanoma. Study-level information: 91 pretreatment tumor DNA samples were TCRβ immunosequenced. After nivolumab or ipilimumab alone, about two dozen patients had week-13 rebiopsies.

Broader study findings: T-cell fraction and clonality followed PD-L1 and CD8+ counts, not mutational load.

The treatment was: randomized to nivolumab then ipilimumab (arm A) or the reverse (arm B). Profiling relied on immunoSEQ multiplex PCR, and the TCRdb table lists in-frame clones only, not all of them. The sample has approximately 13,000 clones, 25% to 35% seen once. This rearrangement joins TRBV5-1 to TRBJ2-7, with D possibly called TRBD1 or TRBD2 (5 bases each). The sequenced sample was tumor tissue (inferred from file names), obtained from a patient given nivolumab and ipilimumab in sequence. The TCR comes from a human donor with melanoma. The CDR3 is CASSLEGWDASYEQYF. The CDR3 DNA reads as TGCGCCAGCAGCTTGGAAGGGTGGGACGCCTCCTACGAGCAGTACTTC.